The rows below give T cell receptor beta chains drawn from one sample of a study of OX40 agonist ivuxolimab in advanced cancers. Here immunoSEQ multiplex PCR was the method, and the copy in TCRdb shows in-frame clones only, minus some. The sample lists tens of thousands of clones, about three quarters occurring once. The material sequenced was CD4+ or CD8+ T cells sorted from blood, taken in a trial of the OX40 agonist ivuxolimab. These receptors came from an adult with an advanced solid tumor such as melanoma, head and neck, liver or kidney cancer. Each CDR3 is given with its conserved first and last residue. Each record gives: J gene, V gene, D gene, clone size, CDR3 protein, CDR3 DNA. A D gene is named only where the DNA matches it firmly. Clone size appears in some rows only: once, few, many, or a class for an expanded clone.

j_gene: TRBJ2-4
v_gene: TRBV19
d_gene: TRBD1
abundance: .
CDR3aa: CASSTLDRDQNIQYF
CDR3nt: TGTGCCAGTAGTACCCTTGACAGGGATCAAAACATTCAGTACTTC

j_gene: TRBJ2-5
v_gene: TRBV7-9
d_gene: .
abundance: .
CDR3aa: CASSLVSPLYFTQYF
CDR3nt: TGTGCCAGCAGCTTAGTATCGCCCCTTTACTTTACCCAGTACTTC

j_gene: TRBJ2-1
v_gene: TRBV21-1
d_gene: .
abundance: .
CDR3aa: CASSKEGGPSGGYNEQFF
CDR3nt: TGTGCCAGCAGCAAAGAAGGAGGACCGTCGGGGGGCTACAATGAGCAGTTCTTC

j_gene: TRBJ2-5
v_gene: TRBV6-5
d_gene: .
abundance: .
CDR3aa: CASSFAGFQETQYF
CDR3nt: TGTGCCAGCAGTTTCGCCGGCTTCCAAGAGACCCAGTACTTC

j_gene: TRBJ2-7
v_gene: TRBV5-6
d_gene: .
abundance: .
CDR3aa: CASSRPGPWPDEQYF
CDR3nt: TGTGCCAGCAGCAGACCCGGGCCTTGGCCCGACGAGCAGTACTTC

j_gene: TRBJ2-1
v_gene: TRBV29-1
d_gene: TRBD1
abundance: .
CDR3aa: CSVERGQAWIF
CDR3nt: TGCAGCGTTGAGCGGGGACAGGCCTGGATCTTC

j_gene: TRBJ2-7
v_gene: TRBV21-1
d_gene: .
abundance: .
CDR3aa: CASSMGRDRSYEQYF
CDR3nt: TGTGCCAGCAGCATGGGGCGGGACAGATCCTACGAGCAGTACTTC

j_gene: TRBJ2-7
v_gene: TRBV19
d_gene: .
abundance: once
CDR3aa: CASSIQGGPYEQYF
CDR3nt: TGTGCCAGTAGTATCCAGGGCGGCCCCTACGAGCAGTACTTC

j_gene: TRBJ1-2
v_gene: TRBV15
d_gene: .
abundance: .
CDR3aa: CATSRESYGGYTF
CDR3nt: TGTGCCACCAGCAGAGAATCATATGGGGGCTACACCTTC

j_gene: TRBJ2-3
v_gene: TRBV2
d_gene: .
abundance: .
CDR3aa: CASGERRTDTQYF
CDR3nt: TGTGCCAGCGGGGAGCGGAGGACAGATACGCAGTATTTT

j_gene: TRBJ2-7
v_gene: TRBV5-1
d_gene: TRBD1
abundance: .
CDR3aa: CASSLAGTGYEQYF
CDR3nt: TGCGCCAGCAGCTTGGCCGGGACAGGCTACGAGCAGTACTTC

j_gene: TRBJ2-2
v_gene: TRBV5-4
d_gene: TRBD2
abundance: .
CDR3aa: CASSLAGGDTGELFF
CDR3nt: TGTGCCAGCAGCTTGGCTGGGGGGGACACCGGGGAGCTGTTTTTT

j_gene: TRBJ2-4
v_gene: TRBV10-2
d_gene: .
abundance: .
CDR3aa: CASSESPGLIENIQYF
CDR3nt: TGCGCCAGCAGTGAGTCTCCGGGACTCATCGAAAACATTCAGTACTTC

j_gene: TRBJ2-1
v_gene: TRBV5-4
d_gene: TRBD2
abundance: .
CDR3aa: CASSPTASGSVNEQFF
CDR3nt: TGTGCCAGCAGCCCCACGGCTAGCGGGAGTGTAAATGAGCAGTTCTTC

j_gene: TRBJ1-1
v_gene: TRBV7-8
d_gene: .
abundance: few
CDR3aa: CASSFVQVDTEAFF
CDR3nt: TGTGCCAGCAGCTTCGTACAGGTGGACACTGAAGCTTTCTTT

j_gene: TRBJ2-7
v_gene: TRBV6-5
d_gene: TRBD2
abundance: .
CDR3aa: CASTIPGGHEQYF
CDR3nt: TGTGCCAGCACCATCCCGGGAGGCCACGAGCAGTACTTC

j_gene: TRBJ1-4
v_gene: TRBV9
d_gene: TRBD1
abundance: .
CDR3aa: CASSVEEGQGEKLFF
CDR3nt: TGTGCCAGCAGCGTAGAAGAGGGACAGGGGGAAAAACTGTTTTTT

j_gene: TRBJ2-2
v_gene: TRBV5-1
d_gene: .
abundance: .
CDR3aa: CASSPRTTNTGELFF
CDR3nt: TGCGCCAGCAGCCCACGGACTACGAACACCGGGGAGCTGTTTTTT

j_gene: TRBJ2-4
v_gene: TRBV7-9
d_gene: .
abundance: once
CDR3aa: CASSAGLAKNIQYF
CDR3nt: TGTGCCAGCAGCGCCGGACTAGCCAAAAACATTCAGTACTTC

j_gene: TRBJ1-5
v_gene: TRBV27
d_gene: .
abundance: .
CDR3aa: CASSWKREVPQHF
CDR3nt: TGTGCCAGCAGTTGGAAAAGGGAGGTGCCCCAGCATTTT

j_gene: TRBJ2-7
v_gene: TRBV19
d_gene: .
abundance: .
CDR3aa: CASTPTTGPSYEQYF
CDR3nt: TGTGCCAGTACCCCGACGACAGGCCCAAGCTACGAGCAGTACTTC

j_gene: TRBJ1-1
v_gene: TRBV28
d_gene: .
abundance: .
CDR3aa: CASRMMGQDNTEAFF
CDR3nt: TGTGCCAGCAGGATGATGGGGCAGGATAACACTGAAGCTTTCTTT

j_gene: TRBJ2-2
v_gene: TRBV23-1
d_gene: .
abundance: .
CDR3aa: CASSQMEFTGELFF
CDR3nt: TGCGCCAGCAGTCAAATGGAGTTCACCGGGGAGCTGTTTTTT